The sequence of this T cell receptor beta chain was determined in a study of post-analysis software for immune sequencing data. Notes on this clonotype: The antigen remains undetermined.

The CDR3 contains 12 residues. Trimming cost V 4 bases and J 14 bases, with 12 bases left between them. Whole-study findings and limits: Patients carried a handful of TRBV segments more frequently than controls did, and TRBV5-6, TRBV5-1 and TRBV20-1 were among them.

Unique molecular identifiers were present in the TCR beta cDNA libraries. In TCRdb, the PCR reads were re-called with MiXCR into one record per CDR3 protein. The data show hundreds of thousands of distinct CDR3 sequences, 59% seen once. The sequenced material came from blood. The origin of this receptor is a girl aged 2 to 9 with multiple sclerosis. V is TRBV12-3 or TRBV12-4 and J is TRBJ1-6; D not resolved. The CDR3 nucleotides are TGTGCCAGCAGTTCAGGAGGTAGAACCCTCCACTTT. Residues: CASSSGGRTLHF.